This T cell receptor beta chain is from a study of blood T cell repertoires in COVID-19. Study background: Some COVID-19 samples were acute and others convalescent; all came from the United States, Italy and Spain. PBMCs, B-cell-depleted T cells, or T cells provided the cDNA or gDNA that made up the material.

In the original workflow: Cell counts per sample came from amplifying reference gene primers. This table comes from immunoSEQ multiplex PCR, and its TCRdb copy is limited to in-frame clones, with some not included. V and J calls and clone size are copied from that table; D and trimming were computed from the DNA. The table records over 150,000 clones, 70% to 85% of them present only once. Sequenced material: peripheral blood. The sequence was obtained from a human donor in a cohort sampled during active COVID-19.

The CDR3 here is CASSLAGIKSYNEQFF. Written as DNA, the CDR3 is TGTGCCAGCAGCTTGGCGGGGATTAAGTCCTACAATGAGCAGTTCTTC. The chain recombines TRBV5-6 with TRBJ2-1; D is perhaps TRBD2 (5 bases). Germline lookup yields CDR1 SGHDT and CDR2 YYEEEE. The CDR3 sequence is 16 residues long. The V end lost 0 bases, the J end lost 1 base, and 11 bases lay between the germline ends.